This TCR beta chain was profiled in a study of shared clonotypes between healthy human individuals. Broader study findings: Shared clonotypes: about 5.3% naive CD4, roughly 3.8% naive CD8, around 2.2% memory CD4, approximately 0.41% memory CD8.

As concerns this clone: Its antigen is not known.

TCRdb's copy holds only in-frame clones and misses some; the assay was immunoSEQ multiplex PCR. The sample consists of millions of clones, around 94% of them appearing once. The CDR3 spans 11 residues. V shed 11 bases and J shed 12 bases, with 16 bases lying between them. Germline V CDR1 and CDR2: MDHEN, SYDVKM. Sequenced material: naive CD4+ T cells sorted from blood. As to subset: CD45RA+ positively selected. V usage is TRBV28 and J usage is TRBJ1-4, with D unresolved. The receptor's source is a man between 18 and 29 years old in good health. CDR3 coding DNA: TGTGCCGTGGGTTCGGGGTGGGAACTGTTTTTT. This gives the protein CAVGSGWELFF.